Listed below are T cell receptor beta chains from one sample, sequenced in a study of technical replicates of blood from a handful of donors. Assay used: immunoSEQ multiplex PCR; TCRdb lists only in-frame clones, some missing. The profile shows 80,000 or so clones, roughly 95% of them singletons. Sequencing was done on a sample of T cells isolated from PBMCs. The receptors shown here come from a human donor in good health. Each CDR3 is given with its conserved first and last residue. Each record gives: D gene, clone size, J gene, V gene, CDR3 protein, CDR3 DNA. A D gene is named only where the DNA matches it firmly. A row's size may be missing; if present it is once, few, many or a size class.

-,once,TRBJ1-5,TRBV7-2,CASSLAPDQPQHF,TGTGCCAGCAGCTTAGCCCCAGATCAGCCCCAGCATTTT
TRBD1,-,TRBJ1-2,TRBV28,CASRGTGAPYGYTF,TGTGCCAGCAGGGGGACAGGGGCGCCCTATGGCTACACCTTC
-,once,TRBJ2-7,TRBV19,CASSIPGLSYEQYF,TGTGCCAGTAGTATACCCGGTCTTTCCTACGAGCAGTACTTC
TRBD2,-,TRBJ2-3,TRBV4-1,CASRMLAGGTDTQYF,TGCGCCAGCCGAATGCTAGCGGGGGGCACAGATACGCAGTATTTT
TRBD1,-,TRBJ1-5,TRBV28,CASRGSGGNQPQHF,TGTGCCAGCCGGGGATCAGGGGGAAATCAGCCCCAGCATTTT
-,-,TRBJ2-5,TRBV5-1,CASSPGEIQETQYF,TGCGCCAGCAGCCCTGGGGAGATCCAAGAGACCCAGTACTTC
TRBD2,-,TRBJ2-7,TRBV5-4,CASSLIAGGPNEQYF,TGTGCCAGCAGCTTGATCGCGGGAGGGCCTAACGAGCAGTACTTC
TRBD2,-,TRBJ2-2,TRBV30,CAWGGLAGWQNTGELFF,TGTGCCTGGGGAGGACTAGCGGGCTGGCAAAACACCGGGGAGCTGTTTTTT
-,-,TRBJ1-2,TRBV6-5,CASRSANYGYTF,TGTGCCAGCAGGTCAGCTAACTATGGCTACACCTTC
-,once,TRBJ2-3,TRBV19,CATHKKAGGTDTQYF,TGTGCCACTCACAAAAAAGCAGGGGGCACAGATACGCAGTATTTT
TRBD2,-,TRBJ2-7,TRBV27,CASSTPGLAGTTYEQYF,TGTGCCAGCAGCACCCCAGGACTAGCGGGGACCACCTACGAGCAGTACTTC
-,-,TRBJ1-2,TRBV10-3,CAISREAETYGYTF,TGTGCCATCAGTAGGGAGGCAGAAACTTATGGCTACACCTTC
-,-,TRBJ2-7,TRBV11-2,CASSSGPSVRGEQYF,TGTGCCAGCAGCTCAGGGCCTAGCGTTCGGGGCGAGCAGTACTTC
TRBD1,-,TRBJ1-1,TRBV27,CASSLFQGAPEAFF,TGTGCCAGCAGTTTATTTCAGGGGGCCCCTGAAGCTTTCTTT
TRBD1,-,TRBJ2-7,TRBV28,CASSFTGGTYEQYF,TGTGCCAGCAGTTTTACAGGGGGGACCTACGAGCAGTACTTC
-,-,TRBJ2-2,TRBV9,CASSTSGSPYGELFF,TGTGCCAGCAGCACGTCGGGGTCCCCTTACGGGGAGCTGTTTTTT
TRBD1,-,TRBJ2-5,TRBV7-3,CASSSSGGGETQYF,TGTGCCAGCAGCTCCTCAGGGGGCGGGGAGACCCAGTACTTC
TRBD1,once,TRBJ1-4,TRBV4-1,CASSRGQGGGFNEKLFF,TGCGCCAGCAGCCGAGGACAGGGAGGAGGCTTTAATGAAAAACTGTTTTTT
TRBD2,-,TRBJ2-3,TRBV7-2,CASSLLAGGTDTQYF,TGTGCCAGCAGCTTACTCGCGGGAGGCACAGATACGCAGTATTTT
-,few,TRBJ2-1,TRBV7-2,CASSLSYNEQFF,TGTGCCAGCAGCCTCTCGTACAATGAGCAGTTCTTC
-,-,TRBJ1-1,TRBV4-2,CASSQDLQTKAFF,TGTGCCAGCAGCCAAGATCTCCAGACAAAAGCTTTCTTT
-,-,TRBJ2-3,TRBV19,CASSKDWYSRTDTQYF,TGTGCCAGTAGTAAAGACTGGTATTCACGGACAGATACGCAGTATTTT
TRBD1,-,TRBJ1-4,TRBV11-2,CASSLRGRANEKLFF,TGTGCCAGCAGCTTAAGGGGGCGGGCTAATGAAAAACTGTTTTTT
-,-,TRBJ2-5,TRBV19,CASSFGGRTETQYF,TGTGCCAGTAGTTTCGGTGGTAGGACTGAGACCCAGTACTTC
TRBD1,-,TRBJ2-3,TRBV5-6,CASSLQGAADTQYF,TGTGCCAGCAGCCTACAGGGGGCCGCAGATACGCAGTATTTT
-,-,TRBJ1-2,TRBV9,CASSVGFQGPYGYTF,TGTGCCAGCAGCGTAGGTTTCCAGGGGCCCTATGGCTACACCTTC
-,-,TRBJ2-2,TRBV30,CAWSVGHNGELFF,TGTGCCTGGAGTGTAGGACACAACGGGGAGCTGTTTTTT
-,-,TRBJ2-7,TRBV28,CASSSGTTYEQYF,TGTGCCAGCAGTTCCGGGACAACATACGAGCAGTACTTC
TRBD1,-,TRBJ1-1,TRBV28,CASSIRQGLNTEAFF,TGTGCCAGCAGTATCCGACAGGGGTTGAACACTGAAGCTTTCTTT
TRBD2,once,TRBJ2-3,TRBV7-3,CASRGTSGNADTQYF,TGTGCCAGCAGGGGGACTAGCGGGAATGCAGATACGCAGTATTTT
-,-,TRBJ1-1,TRBV10-3,CAISGLQGTEAFF,TGTGCCATCAGTGGGTTACAGGGCACTGAAGCTTTCTTT
TRBD2,-,TRBJ2-1,TRBV6-6,CASTLAGSVNEQFF,TGTGCCAGCACTCTAGCGGGATCCGTCAATGAGCAGTTCTTC
-,-,TRBJ1-1,TRBV27,CASKLVGQNTEAFF,TGTGCCAGCAAGTTGGTGGGCCAGAACACTGAAGCTTTCTTT
TRBD1,-,TRBJ1-2,TRBV30,CAWSLSRDRVHYGYTF,TGTGCCTGGAGTCTTAGCCGGGACAGGGTGCACTATGGCTACACCTTC
TRBD2,-,TRBJ2-7,TRBV7-2,CASSLTSGKNFDEQYF,TGTGCCAGCAGCTTAACTAGCGGGAAGAATTTTGACGAGCAGTACTTC
-,-,TRBJ2-5,TRBV7-2,CASSLVGGETQYF,TGTGCCAGCAGCTTAGTGGGGGGAGAGACCCAGTACTTC
-,-,TRBJ1-1,TRBV30,CAWSEGVTGAFF,TGTGCCTGGAGTGAGGGGGTGACGGGAGCTTTCTTT
-,-,TRBJ2-7,TRBV21-1,CASSGLSAYEQYF,TGTGCCAGCAGCGGGCTTTCGGCCTACGAGCAGTACTTC
-,-,TRBJ1-2,TRBV9,CASSVGDSIDGYTF,TGTGCCAGCAGCGTTGGGGACTCCATCGACGGCTACACCTTC
TRBD1,-,TRBJ1-2,TRBV10-3,CAINLDRGIGGYTF,TGTGCCATCAATCTGGACAGGGGTATAGGTGGCTACACCTTC
-,-,TRBJ2-7,TRBV27,CASSLSPPGVEQYF,TGTGCCAGCAGTTTATCACCCCCAGGGGTCGAGCAGTACTTC
TRBD1,-,TRBJ1-2,TRBV5-1,CASSSEGAEYGYTF,TGCGCCAGCAGTTCGGAGGGGGCGGAGTATGGCTACACCTTC
-,-,TRBJ1-2,TRBV28,CATQGDGYTF,TGTGCCACCCAGGGTGATGGCTACACCTTC
TRBD1,once,TRBJ1-5,TRBV7-9,CASSVGPGGNQPQHF,TGTGCCAGCAGCGTGGGGCCAGGGGGGAATCAGCCCCAGCATTTT
TRBD2,-,TRBJ2-7,TRBV15,CATSREGAGTSYEQYF,TGTGCCACCAGCAGAGAAGGAGCGGGAACTTCCTACGAGCAGTACTTC
-,-,TRBJ2-7,TRBV7-2,CASSLAFSSYEQYF,TGTGCCAGCAGCTTAGCGTTCAGTTCCTACGAGCAGTACTTC
-,-,TRBJ1-4,TRBV28,CASSFRVAGVGEKLFF,TGTGCCAGCAGTTTTAGGGTCGCGGGGGTAGGTGAAAAACTGTTTTTT
TRBD1,once,TRBJ1-2,TRBV30,CAWSKTGWDSGYTF,TGTGCCTGGAGTAAGACAGGGTGGGATAGTGGCTACACCTTC
TRBD1,few,TRBJ1-1,TRBV9,CASSVTGGNEAFF,TGTGCCAGCAGCGTCACAGGGGGAAATGAGGCTTTCTTT
-,-,TRBJ2-6,TRBV30,CAWSVRGSGANVLTF,TGTGCCTGGAGTGTACGCGGCTCTGGGGCCAACGTCCTGACTTTC
-,-,TRBJ2-7,TRBV27,CASSPLGAESSYEQYF,TGTGCCAGCAGCCCCCTTGGGGCCGAAAGCTCCTACGAGCAGTACTTC
-,once,TRBJ2-7,TRBV11-3,CASSLDRSSYEQYF,TGTGCCAGCAGCTTAGACCGGAGCTCCTACGAGCAGTACTTC
TRBD1,-,TRBJ1-2,TRBV19,CASSRETGADGYTF,TGTGCCAGTAGTAGAGAGACAGGGGCTGATGGCTACACCTTC